This T cell receptor beta chain was identified during a study of T-cell memory formation after mild COVID-19. Findings and caveats of the study: Contracting clones from day 15 to 85 had balanced CD4/CD8; later expanders favoured CD4+. Researchers report contracting CD4+ clones mostly in CM and EM, with CD8+ clones in EMRA. Confirmation was lacking for SARS-CoV-2 specificity of second-wave clones that peaked on day 37.

Germline CDR1 reads SGHAT; CDR2 reads FQNNGV. Trimming took 0 bases from V and 0 from J, leaving 15 bases between them. CDR3 size: 18 residues. TCRdb analysed the 5' RACE reads with MiXCR anew, one entry per CDR3 protein. The sample lists about 210,000 distinct CDR3 sequences; around 26% were seen once. This clonotype was counted only a few times. Its antigen is unknown. Sequencing used PBMCs or a T cell subset sorted from them (not recorded which). This clonotype was sampled from an adult woman who had mild COVID-19 (a few samples of this study predate the infection). Cell type and time point are not known. The rearrangement links TRBV11-2 to TRBJ2-1; the D gene is possibly TRBD2 (5 bases). CDR3 amino acids: CASSLDFTIGSSYNEQFF. CDR3 nucleotides: TGTGCCAGCAGCTTAGATTTTACAATTGGGAGCTCCTACAATGAGCAGTTCTTC.